This TCR beta chain was sequenced for a study of blood T cells in healthy people across ages. CDR1 WNHNN and CDR2 SYGVQD come from the germline V gene (reference sequence). This CDR3 is built from 13 residues. Trimming took off 4 bases at V and 3 bases at J, with 7 bases between the two ends. This clonotype was counted only a few times. A second PCR of roughly 7 to 11 cycles used a sample-barcoded 5' primer and a J-beta primer mix. TCRdb redid the calling of the 5' RACE reads with MiXCR, one entry per CDR3 protein. Among about 1 million distinct CDR3 sequences listed, roughly 45% were seen once. This TCR came from a woman in her sixties or seventies in good health. Sequencing used blood. V usage is TRBV10-1 and J usage is TRBJ1-5; D is ambiguous. The CDR3 reads CASSAGLNQPQHF. CDR3 in DNA: TGCGCCAGCAGTGCCGGGCTCAATCAGCCCCAGCATTTT.